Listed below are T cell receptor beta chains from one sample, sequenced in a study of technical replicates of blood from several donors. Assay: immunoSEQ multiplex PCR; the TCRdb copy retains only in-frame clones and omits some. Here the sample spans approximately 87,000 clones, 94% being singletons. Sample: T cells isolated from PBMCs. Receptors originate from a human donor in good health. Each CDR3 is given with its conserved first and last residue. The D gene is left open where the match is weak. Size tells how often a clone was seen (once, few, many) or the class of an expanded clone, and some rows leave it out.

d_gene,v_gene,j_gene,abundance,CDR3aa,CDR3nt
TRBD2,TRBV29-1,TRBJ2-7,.,CSFILAGHYEQYF,TGCAGCTTTATTTTAGCGGGACACTACGAGCAGTACTTC
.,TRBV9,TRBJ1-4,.,CASSVGGYNEKLFF,TGTGCCAGCAGCGTAGGAGGTTATAATGAAAAACTGTTTTTT
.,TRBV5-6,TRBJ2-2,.,CASSLTDRLTGELFF,TGTGCCAGCAGCCTCACTGACAGGCTAACCGGGGAGCTGTTTTTT
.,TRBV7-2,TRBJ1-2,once,CASSLGTGGYTF,TGTGCCAGCAGCTTAGGCACGGGAGGCTACACCTTC
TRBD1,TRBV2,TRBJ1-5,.,CASSAETGYQPQHF,TGTGCCAGCAGTGCTGAGACAGGGTATCAGCCCCAGCATTTT
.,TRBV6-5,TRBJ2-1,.,CASTSREGVANEQFF,TGTGCCAGCACCTCCCGTGAGGGAGTGGCCAATGAGCAGTTCTTC
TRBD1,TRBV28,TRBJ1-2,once,CASTTTGPGYGYTF,TGTGCCAGCACCACGACAGGGCCTGGCTATGGCTACACCTTC
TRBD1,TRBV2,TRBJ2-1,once,CASSEAPARGYNEQFF,TGTGCCAGCAGTGAAGCTCCGGCCAGGGGGTACAATGAGCAGTTCTTC
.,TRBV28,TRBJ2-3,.,CASSFGPGDVSSTDTQYF,TGTGCCAGCAGTTTCGGGCCGGGAGATGTCTCTAGCACAGATACGCAGTATTTT
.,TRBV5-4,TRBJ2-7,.,CASRLDSDEQYF,TGTGCCAGCAGGCTAGATTCTGATGAGCAGTACTTC
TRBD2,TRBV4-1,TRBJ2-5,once,CASSRRGDGGEETQYF,TGCGCCAGCAGCCGACGGGGAGACGGGGGGGAAGAGACCCAGTACTTC
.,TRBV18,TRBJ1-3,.,CASSPVRGPSGNTIYF,TGTGCCAGCTCACCTGTCAGGGGCCCTTCTGGAAACACCATATATTTT
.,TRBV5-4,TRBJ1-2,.,CASSLGGAGNGYTF,TGTGCCAGCAGCTTGGGGGGTGCAGGGAATGGCTACACCTTC